This TCR beta chain was sequenced during a study of blood T cells in healthy people across ages (dated by TCRdb to between 2014 and 2016). For context, the study as a whole: In model experiments, roughly one uniquely barcoded TCR beta cDNA molecule per two T cells was captured by template switching. To track age-related changes in TCR beta repertoire diversity, the study relied on deep sequencing normalized with unique cDNA molecular identifiers. Donors were grouped into four age groups: young (average approximately 15 years), middle-aged (around 39), aged (around 56) and long-lived (approximately 75). To avoid experimental bias, donors of different ages were randomly spread across the sequencing lanes. Two additional independent replicas of 1 million unique cDNA reads from the same blood draw were analyzed for two donors (one aged 18 to 30 and one aged 80 or older). The research as a whole found: Estimates of total diversity from one million sequenced T cells were regarded as lower bounds and underestimates. Since profiling was done on bulk unsorted PBMCs, naive and antigen-experienced compartments could not be conclusively compared. As age increased, observed TCR beta diversity per million T cells dropped in a roughly linear way, and a significant reduction was already evident by age roughly 40. Compared with the aged group, more naive CD4+ T cells, fewer expanded clones and increased TCR diversity were shown by the long-lived group, suggesting age selection. A strong correlation was found between observed TCR beta diversity and the percentage of naive T cells measured by flow cytometry. Donor CMV infection status was unknown, potentially confounding age-related changes in expanded clonotypes.

The library was built by means of 5' RACE. A second PCR of about 6 to 12 cycles was performed with a sample-barcoded 5' primer and a J-beta primer mix. A template-switch 5' adaptor carrying 12 random nucleotides introduced a unique molecular identifier onto each TCR beta cDNA molecule. At least 3 million CDR3-containing paired-end reads were obtained from each sample. First-strand cDNA was synthesized from all RNA with the Mint cDNA synthesis kit, primed by a TRBC-specific oligonucleotide. After uracil-DNA glycosylase treatment, a first 18-cycle PCR used universal primers M1SS and BC2_uni_R on all cDNA. The paper's processing steps were these. For normalization, 1 million high-quality reads, each with a distinct molecular identifier, were randomly selected from each sample. Reads with shared molecular identifiers were discarded instead of being binned into consensus sequences. MiTCR, run with a Q25 quality threshold and the strictest error-elimination algorithm, handled CDR3 identification, clonotype clustering and error correction. A nonparametric unseen species model with Euler transformation was used to estimate a lower bound on total TCR beta diversity. TCRdb took the public reads, trimmed them with fastp at Q25, ran MiXCR for clone calling and kept in-frame beta chains. Rows with a matching CDR3 protein are joined into one entry that keeps the most common DNA and genes. The authors' filters were not applied to this entry. Counted in this sample were approximately 2,000,000 distinct CDR3 sequences; about 39% of them appeared once. In total, the top ten clones hold 23% of the sample.

Note on this clonotype: What this receptor recognizes is not known. Per-base quality was not reported, and no clone a single base away is much larger than it.

Systemically healthy Caucasian individuals from Russia, 39 in total and aged about 6 to 95 years, were included as donors. Ten milliliters of peripheral blood were drawn from each donor into EDTA-treated Vacutainer tubes. PBMCs were isolated by Ficoll-Paque density-gradient centrifugation, with at least 6 million obtained per sample. Total RNA, at least 5 micrograms per sample, was extracted from PBMCs with Trizol reagent. The percentages of naive CD45RAhigh/CD27high T cells were determined by flow cytometry on a PBMC aliquot from every donor. CDR1 and CDR2 are read off the germline V gene (reference sequence) as DFQATT and SNEGSKA. V is clipped by 5 bases and J by 6 bases, and the sequence between their germline boundaries is 23 bases long. The cysteine opens and the phenylalanine closes a CDR3 of 16 amino acids. CDR3 DNA only is kept here, 48 bases in frame from base 1.

The rearranged chain carries TRBV20-1 and TRBJ2-1, and the D gene may be TRBD2, 5 bases matching. The TCR comes from a human donor in good health. Input material: blood. In nucleotide form, the sequence is TGCAGTGCTCTCGGACTGAACACCGCAGAAATCAATGAGCAGTTCTTC. Its protein is CSALGLNTAEINEQFF.